These 23 T cell receptor beta chains came from one sample sequenced in a study of CD8 T cells in Susac syndrome. A quantity of about 0.5 to 1 ug RNA underwent reverse transcription using random hexamers. Via MiXCR, TCRdb re-called the immunoSEQ multiplex PCR reads, giving one row per CDR3 protein. Seen here are some 400,000 distinct CDR3 sequences, 75% to 90% observed once, and the top ten hold around 0.12%. Sequencing was done on a sample of CD8+ T cells from PBMCs. Receptor source: a human donor with multiple sclerosis.

This clonotype was counted a few times. This chain joins TRBV5-1 and TRBJ2-1; either TRBD1 or TRBD2 may fit D (5 bases each). Per the germline V gene, CDR1 is SGHRS and CDR2 is YFSETQ. This CDR3 spans 13 amino acids. The ends were cut back, 2 bases at V and 8 bases at J, with 11 bases in the middle. CDR3 coding DNA: TGCGCCAGCAGCTTCGGGGCAGCCCATGAGCAGTTCTTC. Its translation: CASSFGAAHEQFF.

V is TRBV4-1 and J is TRBJ1-6; D call uncertain. Per germline, CDR1 MGHRA and CDR2 YSYEKL. CDR3 length: 13 residues. Deletions cut 3 bases from V and 7 bases from J, with 7 bases between. CDR3 nucleotides: TGCGCCAGCAGCCAGGGTTTGAATTCACCCCTCCACTTT. It codes for CASSQGLNSPLHF.

V usage is TRBV25-1 and J usage is TRBJ1-6, with D possibly matching TRBD1 (5 bases). V lost 3 bases to trimming and J lost 3 bases, with 15 bases between them. The germline V gene encodes CDR1 MGHDK and CDR2 SYGVNS. The CDR3 runs 17 residues. CDR3 sequence: CASSDFPGPNYNSPLHF. CDR3 DNA: TGTGCCAGCAGTGACTTTCCGGGACCGAACTATAATTCACCCCTCCACTTT. The complete variable domain, with remaining parts taken from reference TRBV25-1 and TRBJ1-6, reads EADIYQTPRYLVIGTGKKITLECSQTMGHDKMYWYQQDPGMELHLIHYSYGVNSTEKGDLSSESTVSRIRTEHFPLTLESARPSHTSQYLCASSDFPGPNYNSPLHFGNGTRLTVT.

The chain uses TRBV5-1 and TRBJ2-5; 10 bases are a match to TRBD2. This CDR3 region has 15 residues. Germline trimming cut 2 bases from V and 3 bases from J; bases unmatched to any gene: 4. Germline CDR1 reads SGHRS; CDR2 reads YFSETQ. The CDR3 DNA is TGCGCCAGCAGCTTAAAGCGGGAGGGCGAAGAGACCCAGTACTTC. Residues: CASSLKREGEETQYF.

The rearrangement links TRBV20-1 to TRBJ2-3; 13 bases are shared with TRBD2. J lost 0 bases, V lost 0 bases, and 12 bases had no gene match. Germline CDR1 reads DFQATT; CDR2 reads SNEGSKA (reference sequence). The CDR3 totals 20 residues. The CDR3 spells CSARERTSGSWWFSTDTQYF. CDR3 coding DNA: TGCAGTGCTAGAGAAAGGACTAGCGGGAGCTGGTGGTTCAGCACAGATACGCAGTATTTT.

The chain uses TRBV30 and TRBJ2-3; D may be TRBD2 (6 bases). The CDR3 length is 15 residues. Germline V gives CDR1 GTSNPN, CDR2 SVGIG (reference sequence). V gave up 4 bases and J gave up 0 bases, with 14 bases separating them. The CDR3 DNA reads as TGTGCCTGGATTCCAACGGGAGTGAGCACAGATACGCAGTATTTT. Its translation: CAWIPTGVSTDTQYF.

The CDR3 sequence is CASSYRTASEAFF. Written as DNA, the CDR3 is TGCGCCAGCAGCTACAGGACAGCGTCTGAAGCTTTCTTT. This chain uses TRBV5-1 with TRBJ1-1; TRBD1 is a possible D gene (6 bases). Germline values: CDR1 SGHRS, CDR2 YFSETQ. Trimming left V 3 bases short and J 6 bases short, with 12 bases between. The CDR3 consists of 13 residues.

This chain uses TRBV6-5 with TRBJ2-7; the D is unclear. Germline V gives CDR1 MNHEY, CDR2 SVGAGI. This CDR3 has 14 residues. The V and J ends lost 2 bases and 5 bases respectively, with 13 bases between them. The DNA of the CDR3 is TGTGCCAGCAGTTACGGGCGGTGGGGAAACGAGCAGTACTTC. This codes for CASSYGRWGNEQYF.

V is TRBV9 and J is TRBJ2-2; TRBD2 matches 9 bases. This CDR3 comprises 18 residues. V shed 4 bases, J shed 3 bases, and the junction held 13 bases outside the gene matches. Germline V gives CDR1 SGDLS, CDR2 YYNGEE. The CDR3 sequence is CASSPSLEREADTGELFF. CDR3 DNA sequence: TGTGCCAGCAGCCCATCATTAGAGCGGGAGGCGGACACCGGGGAGCTGTTTTTT.

The gene calls are TRBV5-1 and TRBJ1-1; unclear D gene. The CDR3 totals 13 residues. Germline lookup yields CDR1 SGHRS and CDR2 YFSETQ. V was shortened by 6 bases and J by 1 base, with 10 bases between the two germline ends. For the CDR3, the DNA is TGCGCCAGCATATCCGAGGAGAACACTGAAGCTTTCTTT. Translated: CASISEENTEAFF.

The CDR3 DNA sequence: TGCAGTGCTAGAGATCTGGAGGGGGCAAGCACTGAAGCTTTCTTT. Encoded protein: CSARDLEGASTEAFF. J is TRBJ1-1 and V is TRBV20-1, with 7 bases fitting TRBD1. The germline gives CDR1 DFQATT, CDR2 SNEGSKA (reference sequence). CDR3 length: 15 amino acids. After removal of 0 bases from V and 4 bases from J, the junction contained 8 bases not matched to a gene.

DNA for the CDR3: TGCAGCGTAAGGATTCTCAGGGGGGGGGAGACCCAGTACTTC. Protein sequence: CSVRILRGGETQYF. The genes are TRBV29-1 and TRBJ2-5, with D perhaps given as TRBD1 or TRBD2 (7 bases each). Germline loops: CDR1 SQVTM, CDR2 ANQGSEA. Trimming took off 6 bases at V and 5 bases at J, with 19 bases between the two ends. The CDR3 is made up of 14 amino acids.

This sequence joins TRBV19 and TRBJ2-1, with D uncertain. Germline values: CDR1 LNHDA, CDR2 SQIVND (reference sequence). The ends were cut back, 8 bases at V and 4 bases at J, with 15 bases in the middle. This CDR3 comprises 14 residues. The CDR3 protein is CASGSGAWYNEQFF. Here the CDR3 DNA reads TGTGCCAGTGGGTCCGGAGCATGGTACAATGAGCAGTTCTTC.

The CDR3 nucleotides are TGTGCCAGCAGCTTAGTTACGGAGCACGCAGATACGCAGTATTTT. This encodes CASSLVTEHADTQYF. The chain uses TRBV13 and TRBJ2-3; D remains unclear. From germline, CDR1 is PRHDT and CDR2 FYEKMQ (reference sequence). The CDR3 has 15 residues. Trimming removed 1 base at V and 4 bases at J, with 12 bases between.

This sequence joins TRBV6-1 and TRBJ1-1, with D possibly TRBD1 on 5 matching bases. The V end lost 6 bases, the J end lost 1 base, and 18 bases lay between the germline ends. Germline CDR1 reads MNHNS; CDR2 reads SASEGT. The CDR3 totals 16 residues. The CDR3 region is CASRTSWTSTNTEAFF. The CDR3 DNA reads TGTGCCAGCAGGACTTCCTGGACATCGACGAACACTGAAGCTTTCTTT.

The CDR3 nucleotides are TGTGCCTGGAATACAAACCCGGGGGCTGTAAACTATGGCTACACCTTC. Its protein product is CAWNTNPGAVNYGYTF. The rearrangement joins TRBV30 to TRBJ1-2; D may be TRBD1 (6 bases). The CDR3 loop spans 16 amino acids. Germline CDR1 and CDR2: GTSNPN and SVGIG (reference sequence). The germline V and J ends were trimmed by 4 bases and 2 bases, with 20 bases remaining between them.

V gene TRBV4-1 combines with J gene TRBJ2-7; 11 bases fit TRBD1. The CDR3 consists of 15 residues. In germline, CDR1 is MGHRA, CDR2 YSYEKL. Trimming took 1 base from V and 3 from J; bases not matched to a gene: 2. The CDR3 region has the DNA TGCGCCAGCAGCCAAGTTGGGACAGGGGGCTACGAGCAGTACTTC. It codes for CASSQVGTGGYEQYF.

This sequence joins TRBV7-9 and TRBJ1-6; 9 bases are a match to TRBD1. The CDR3 has 14 amino acids. Unmatched junction bases numbered 3, after V lost 2 bases and J lost 10 bases. Germline V gene lookup returns CDR1 SEHNR and CDR2 FQNEAQ (reference sequence). The CDR3 DNA follows: TGTGCCAGCAGCTTAACGGGACAGGGATCACCCCTCCACTTT. Its protein is CASSLTGQGSPLHF.

The genes are TRBV7-9 and TRBJ2-7; 7 nucleotides match TRBD2. Germline-derived CDR1 and CDR2 are SEHNR and FQNEAQ (reference sequence). Trimming at V came to 3 bases and at J to 6 bases, leaving 8 bases not matched to a gene. The CDR3 consists of 14 residues. CDR3 nucleotide sequence: TGTGCCAGCAGCTTTGGAAGCGGGGTTGCCGAGCAGTACTTC. This gives the protein CASSFGSGVAEQYF.

The J gene is TRBJ1-6, the V gene TRBV6-1, with TRBD1 matching over 7 bases. There are 15 residues in the CDR3. Germline V gene data show CDR1 as MNHNS and CDR2 as SASEGT. Germline trimming cut 3 bases from V and 10 bases from J; bases unmatched to any gene: 9. The CDR3 DNA follows: TGTGCCAGCAGTGACCTAGGACAGGTTGGGTCACCCCTCCACTTT. It codes for CASSDLGQVGSPLHF.

The chain uses TRBV19 and TRBJ1-2; D gene unclear. Trimming removed 5 bases from V and 8 bases from J, with 12 bases in between. CDR1 LNHDA and CDR2 SQIVND come from the germline V gene (reference sequence). CDR3 length equals 12 residues. In DNA form, the CDR3 reads TGTGCCAGTAGTCATGAAAGAGAAGGCTACACCTTC. Translating gives CASSHEREGYTF.

This rearrangement joins TRBV4-1 to TRBJ1-2; 12 positions agree with TRBD1. The CDR3 spans 15 residues. Germline V lookup: CDR1 MGHRA, CDR2 YSYEKL. V gave up 3 bases and J gave up 8 bases; unmatched junction bases: 7. The CDR3 loop is CASSQTGQGANGYTF. The CDR3 DNA is TGCGCCAGCAGCCAGACGGGACAGGGGGCGAACGGCTACACCTTC.

The chain has TRBV2 and TRBJ1-2, with a weak D call TRBD1 (5 bases). The germline V and J ends were trimmed by 2 bases and 4 bases, with 11 bases remaining between them. Germline lookup yields CDR1 SNHLY and CDR2 FYNNEI. CDR3 length equals 14 residues. CDR3 DNA sequence: TGTGCCAGCAGTGAACCCCCGGGACCCTATGGCTACACCTTC. It is translated as CASSEPPGPYGYTF. The full variable domain, its missing parts supplied by reference TRBV2 and TRBJ1-2, is EPEVTQTPSHQVTQMGQEVILRCVPISNHLYFYWYRQILGQKVEFLVSFYNNEISEKSEIFDDQFSVERPDGSNFTLKIRSTKLEDSAMYFCASSEPPGPYGYTFGSGTRLTVV.